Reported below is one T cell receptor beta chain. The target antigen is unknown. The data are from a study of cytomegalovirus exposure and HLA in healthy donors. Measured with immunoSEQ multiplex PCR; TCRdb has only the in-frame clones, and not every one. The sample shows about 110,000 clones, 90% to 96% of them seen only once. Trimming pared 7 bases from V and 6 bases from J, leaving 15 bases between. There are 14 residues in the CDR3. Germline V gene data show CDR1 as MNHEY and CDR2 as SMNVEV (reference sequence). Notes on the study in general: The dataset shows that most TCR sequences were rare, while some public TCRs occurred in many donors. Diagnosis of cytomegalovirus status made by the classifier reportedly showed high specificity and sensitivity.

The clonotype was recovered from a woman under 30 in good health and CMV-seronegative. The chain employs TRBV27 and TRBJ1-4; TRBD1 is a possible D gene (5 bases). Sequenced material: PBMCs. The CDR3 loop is CASTSTVIYEKLFF. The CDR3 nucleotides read TGTGCCAGCACGTCGACAGTTATTTATGAAAAACTGTTTTTT.